This T cell receptor (beta chain) was documented in a study of molecular identifiers for immune sequencing clone quantification. This clonotype was picked up many times. Its antigen is not identified. The naive CD8 libraries originated from between 20,000 and 1,000,000 sorted cells and drew on 10%, 30% or 50% RNA. Naive CD8 T cells, phenotype CD8+CD4-CCR7+CD45RA+, were sorted. In TCRdb, the PCR reads were re-called with MiXCR into one record per CDR3 protein. This sample carries about 300,000 distinct CDR3 sequences, 20% to 25% of them seen once, and the ten largest clones take about 0.79%. Findings of the study overall: In CMV-specific effectors, clones above 20 copies held over 98% of molecules; naive, under 1%.

The source material was naive CD8+ T cells from blood, with Jurkat cell RNA spiked in. Subset defined: FACS-sorted CD8+CD4-CCR7+CD45RA+ naive T cells. The sequence was collected from a human donor in good health. Some libraries in this study had Jurkat cell RNA spiked in.

As DNA, the CDR3 is TGTGCCAGCAGTGTAAGACAGGGCACAGATACGCAGTATTTT. It specifies CASSVRQGTDTQYF. The genes are TRBV6-5 and TRBJ2-3; possible D gene TRBD1, 6 bases. The CDR3 runs to 14 residues. V dropped 5 bases and J dropped 1 base, with 10 bases sitting between them. Germline V gene lookup returns CDR1 MNHEY and CDR2 SVGAGI.